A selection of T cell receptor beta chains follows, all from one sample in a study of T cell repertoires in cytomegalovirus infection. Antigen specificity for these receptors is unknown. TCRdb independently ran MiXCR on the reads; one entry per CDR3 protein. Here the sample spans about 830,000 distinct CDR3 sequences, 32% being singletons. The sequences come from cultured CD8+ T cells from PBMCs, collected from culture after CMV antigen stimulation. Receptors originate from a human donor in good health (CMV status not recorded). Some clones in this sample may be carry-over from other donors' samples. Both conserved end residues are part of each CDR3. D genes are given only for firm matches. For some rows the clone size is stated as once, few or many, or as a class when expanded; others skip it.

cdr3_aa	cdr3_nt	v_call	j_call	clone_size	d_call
CASSFAGEETQYF	TGTGCCAGCAGCTTTGCAGGGGAGGAGACCCAGTACTTC	TRBV5-4	TRBJ2-5	many	-
CASGYGTEQFF	TGTGCCAGCGGATACGGGACTGAGCAGTTCTTC	TRBV6-2/TRBV6-3	TRBJ2-1	few	-
CASSLLRSKNIQYF	TGTGCCAGCAGTTTACTGAGGTCCAAAAACATTCAGTACTTC	TRBV28	TRBJ2-4	-	-
CASTPSYNEQFF	TGTGCCAGCACACCCTCCTACAATGAGCAGTTCTTC	TRBV7-2	TRBJ2-1	-	-
CASSFLYTQAGTDTQYF	TGTGCCAGCAGCTTTTTATACACACAAGCCGGCACAGATACGCAGTATTTT	TRBV7-4	TRBJ2-3	few	-
CASTNGGAGFPEAFF	TGTGCCAGCACCAATGGGGGGGCAGGGTTCCCTGAAGCTTTCTTT	TRBV7-6	TRBJ1-1	-	-
CAISEDVRNGPPQHF	TGTGCCATCAGTGAGGATGTGAGGAACGGTCCGCCCCAGCATTTT	TRBV10-3	TRBJ1-5	-	-
CSAREARGVLRISYEQYF	TGCAGTGCTAGAGAGGCCAGGGGGGTCCTAAGAATCTCCTACGAGCAGTACTTC	TRBV20-1	TRBJ2-7	few	-
CASSQGGMWFEQFF	TGTGCCAGCAGCCAGGGGGGCATGTGGTTTGAGCAGTTCTTC	TRBV28	TRBJ2-1	few	-
CASSTGTGVYEQYF	TGTGCCAGCAGTACAGGGACAGGGGTCTACGAGCAGTACTTC	TRBV6-6	TRBJ2-7	many	TRBD1
CASGLGRGSYNEQFF	TGTGCTAGTGGTTTAGGGCGGGGGTCTTACAATGAGCAGTTCTTC	TRBV12-5	TRBJ2-1	few	TRBD2
CASSLGQGLEPQHF	TGTGCCAGCAGCTTGGGACAGGGCCTAGAGCCCCAGCATTTT	TRBV7-6	TRBJ1-5	many	TRBD1
CASSLSLSPNTGELFF	TGTGCCAGCAGCTTATCATTATCCCCGAACACCGGGGAGCTGTTTTTT	TRBV7-9	TRBJ2-2	many	-
CASTGNPRGRTDTLYF	TGTGCCAGCACCGGAAACCCCAGGGGTCGCACAGATACGCTGTATTTT	TRBV27	TRBJ2-3	-	-
CASSLGLVTDTQYF	TGCGCCAGCAGTTTGGGACTAGTCACAGATACGCAGTATTTT	TRBV5-1	TRBJ2-3	-	TRBD2
CASYQVGGTEAFF	TGTGCCAGCTATCAGGTGGGCGGCACTGAAGCTTTCTTT	TRBV7-6	TRBJ1-1	-	-
CASSQSGTNQDYGYTF	TGTGCCAGCAGCCAATCCGGGACTAATCAAGACTATGGCTACACCTTC	TRBV3-1	TRBJ1-2	-	-
CASSRWGYTGELFF	TGTGCCAGCAGCCGGTGGGGGTACACCGGGGAGCTGTTTTTT	TRBV5-6	TRBJ2-2	few	-
CASSFDKEPTDTQYF	TGTGCCAGCAGTTTCGACAAGGAACCCACAGATACGCAGTATTTT	TRBV28	TRBJ2-3	-	-
CASAASGGSRETQYF	TGTGCCAGTGCCGCTAGCGGGGGGTCGAGGGAGACCCAGTACTTC	TRBV7-3	TRBJ2-5	-	TRBD2
CASSPTSGGVLSYNEQFF	TGTGCCAGCAGCCCCACTAGCGGGGGGGTACTATCCTACAATGAGCAGTTCTTC	TRBV7-9	TRBJ2-1	few	TRBD2
CASSLLAGLTDTQYF	TGTGCCAGCAGTTTACTAGCGGGCCTCACAGATACGCAGTATTTT	TRBV27	TRBJ2-3	few	TRBD2
CASSPYRGGGTEAFF	TGTGCCAGCAGCCCATATCGAGGGGGGGGCACTGAAGCTTTCTTT	TRBV6-6	TRBJ1-1	-	-
CASSLSRGGQETQYF	TGTGCCAGCAGCCTAAGCCGGGGGGGACAAGAGACCCAGTACTTC	TRBV28	TRBJ2-5	many	TRBD2
CASSFLGLAGRDTQYF	TGTGCCAGCAGCTTCCTCGGCCTAGCGGGGCGAGATACGCAGTATTTT	TRBV5-6	TRBJ2-3	few	TRBD2
CASNRDTYTGELFF	TGTGCCAGCAACCGGGACACCTACACCGGGGAGCTGTTTTTT	TRBV6-1	TRBJ2-2	-	-
CASSMAPLATGELFF	TGTGCCAGTAGTATGGCCCCTCTGGCCACCGGGGAGCTGTTTTTT	TRBV19	TRBJ2-2	few	-
CASSWSFEAFF	TGTGCCAGCAGCTGGAGTTTTGAAGCTTTCTTT	TRBV25-1	TRBJ1-1	-	-
CASSLVPGLLDYNEQFF	TGTGCCAGCAGCTTAGTCCCGGGACTGCTGGACTACAATGAGCAGTTCTTC	TRBV7-2	TRBJ2-1	many	-
CASSLAQGVNQPQHF	TGTGCCAGCAGCTTAGCACAGGGGGTCAATCAGCCCCAGCATTTT	TRBV7-8	TRBJ1-5	few	TRBD1
CASSYAMAEAFF	TGTGCCAGCAGTTACGCTATGGCTGAAGCTTTCTTT	TRBV6-2/TRBV6-3	TRBJ1-1	-	-
CSVVGGFIYNEQFF	TGCAGCGTCGTAGGGGGTTTCATCTACAATGAGCAGTTCTTC	TRBV29-1	TRBJ2-1	few	-
CASSTGHENTEAFF	TGCGCCAGCAGCACCGGACACGAGAACACTGAAGCTTTCTTT	TRBV5-1	TRBJ1-1	-	-
CASSFPLLEAFF	TGTGCCAGCAGCTTCCCTCTTTTAGAAGCTTTCTTT	TRBV6-1	TRBJ1-1	-	-
CAEGTDNTEAFF	TGTGCCGAGGGGACAGATAACACTGAAGCTTTCTTT	TRBV12-3/TRBV12-4	TRBJ1-1	-	TRBD1
CASSLARGLDGYTF	TGCGCCAGCAGCCTAGCCAGGGGGCTAGATGGCTACACCTTC	TRBV4-3	TRBJ1-2	-	TRBD1
CASRMGSGELFF	TGTGCCAGCAGAATGGGGTCCGGGGAGCTGTTTTTT	TRBV11-3	TRBJ2-2	few	-
CASSPAGGSNYGYTF	TGTGCCAGCAGCCCCGCGGGGGGGTCGAACTATGGCTACACCTTC	TRBV12-3/TRBV12-4	TRBJ1-2	many	-
CASSLLAGVDVQETQYF	TGTGCCAGCAGTTTATTAGCAGGGGTCGATGTCCAAGAGACCCAGTACTTC	TRBV28	TRBJ2-5	few	-
CASSYHTGRMNTGELFF	TGTGCCAGCAGTTACCATACAGGGCGTATGAACACCGGGGAGCTGTTTTTT	TRBV6-6	TRBJ2-2	-	-
CASSSGVPTEAFF	TGTGCCAGCAGTTCAGGGGTTCCCACTGAAGCTTTCTTT	TRBV12-3/TRBV12-4	TRBJ1-1	few	-
CASSQDSSPYEQYF	TGTGCCAGCAGTCAGGACAGTTCCCCCTACGAGCAGTACTTC	TRBV6-6	TRBJ2-7	-	-
CASSYSTGGTTDTQYF	TGTGCCAGCAGTTATTCGACGGGGGGTACGACAGATACGCAGTATTTT	TRBV6-5	TRBJ2-3	-	TRBD2
CASSQVRVRGNTEAFF	TGTGCCAGCAGCCAGGTCAGGGTCCGAGGGAACACTGAAGCTTTCTTT	TRBV3-1	TRBJ1-1	-	-
CASSYRVSGNTIYF	TGTGCCAGCAGTTACCGGGTCTCTGGAAACACCATATATTTT	TRBV6-5	TRBJ1-3	-	-
CASSLELDKYYEQYF	TGTGCCAGCAGCTTGGAGTTGGACAAGTACTACGAGCAGTACTTC	TRBV7-9	TRBJ2-7	-	-
CATKLRDNSRQPQHF	TGTGCCACCAAGTTAAGGGACAACTCGCGACAGCCCCAGCATTTT	TRBV6-1	TRBJ1-5	few	-
CASSLAYVNTEAFF	TGTGCCAGCAGCTTAGCGTATGTGAACACTGAAGCTTTCTTT	TRBV7-8	TRBJ1-1	-	-
CASSLDRVNVEQYF	TGCGCCAGCAGCCTTGACAGGGTCAATGTCGAGCAGTACTTC	TRBV10-2	TRBJ2-7	-	TRBD1
CASSAAGTSYEQYF	TGTGCCAGCAGCGCCGCCGGGACTAGCTACGAGCAGTACTTC	TRBV9	TRBJ2-7	few	TRBD2